These 19 T cell receptor beta chains were all obtained from the same sample, sequenced in a study of blood T cell repertoires in COVID-19. TCRdb's table, derived via immunoSEQ multiplex PCR, lists solely in-frame clones and lacks some. This sample has 280,000 or so clones; 89% occur once, and the top ten carry 12%. The sequenced sample was peripheral blood. The receptors stem from a woman aged 55-70 years with acute or convalescent COVID-19.

The chain employs TRBV13 and TRBJ1-3, with TRBD1 matching 8 bases. Trimming at V came to 0 bases and at J to 1 base, leaving 5 bases not matched to a gene. This CDR3 spans 17 amino acids. Per the germline V gene, CDR1 is PRHDT and CDR2 is FYEKMQ (reference sequence). The CDR3 DNA reads TGTGCCAGCAGCTTAGGGGCAGGGGGCAGGTCTGGAAACACCATATATTTT. It specifies CASSLGAGGRSGNTIYF.

The chain has TRBV7-2 and TRBJ2-5, with 9 bases aligning to TRBD2. Germline V CDR1 and CDR2: SGHTA, FQGNSA. This CDR3 region has 15 residues. V shed 5 bases, J shed 5 bases, and the junction held 9 bases outside the gene matches. This CDR3 reads CASSPRSSGSETQYF. The CDR3 DNA reads as TGTGCCAGCAGCCCCAGGAGTAGCGGGAGCGAGACCCAGTACTTC.

The chain combines TRBV11-2 with TRBJ1-1, with 7 bases aligning to TRBD1. With 5 bases clipped from V and 1 base from J, the junction kept 4 bases outside the gene matches. CDR3 length equals 14 residues. Germline V gene lookup returns CDR1 SGHAT and CDR2 FQNNGV. CDR3 DNA sequence: TGTGCCAGCAGCGCCGGGACAGCGAACACTGAAGCTTTCTTT. It is translated as CASSAGTANTEAFF.

V gene TRBV18 combines with J gene TRBJ1-5, with D unclear. With 5 bases removed from V and 1 base from J, the gap between germline ends came to 12 bases. This CDR3 spans 15 amino acids. The germline V gene has CDR1 KGHSH and CDR2 LQKENI. This chain's CDR3 is CASSTASGSNQPQHF. DNA of the CDR3: TGTGCCAGCTCAACGGCTTCGGGAAGCAATCAGCCCCAGCATTTT.

The chain recombines TRBV30 with TRBJ2-7; D perhaps matches TRBD1 (5 bases). The CDR3 has 13 residues. The germline V and J ends were trimmed by 3 bases and 2 bases, with 11 bases remaining between them. CDR1 and CDR2 (germline): GTSNPN, SVGIG (reference sequence). CDR3: CAWRAQGPYEQYF. The CDR3 bases are TGTGCCTGGAGAGCGCAGGGCCCCTACGAGCAGTACTTC.

The rearrangement joins TRBV5-4 to TRBJ2-4, with 7 bases lining up with TRBD1. The CDR3 is 15 amino acids. Germline V gene lookup returns CDR1 SGHNT and CDR2 YYREEE (reference sequence). Losses at the gene ends were 3 bases for V and 0 bases for J; bases not matched to a gene: 3. CDR3 nucleotide sequence: TGTGCCAGCAGCTGGAGACAGGGAGCCAAAAACATTCAGTACTTC. As protein: CASSWRQGAKNIQYF.

This CDR3 is CATTQGVWEKLFF. CDR3 DNA: TGTGCCACCACACAGGGAGTTTGGGAAAAACTGTTTTTT. The chain combines TRBV24-1 with TRBJ1-4, with D possibly TRBD1 on 6 matching bases. Trimming removed 8 bases at V and 8 bases at J, with 14 bases between. The CDR3 length is 13 residues. Germline-derived CDR1 and CDR2 are KGHDR and SFDVKD.

This clone has just a few counts. V usage is TRBV7-6 and J usage is TRBJ1-1, with 8 bases lining up with TRBD1. The CDR3 runs 13 residues. After removal of 6 bases from V and 4 bases from J, the junction contained 4 bases not matched to a gene. CDR1 and CDR2 from the germline V gene are SGHVS and FNYEAQ. This CDR3 reads CASSHDRGTEAFF. The CDR3 nucleotides are TGTGCCAGCAGTCATGACAGGGGCACTGAAGCTTTCTTT.

The chain has TRBV5-5 and TRBJ2-7, with TRBD1 as a possible D gene (6 bases). The V end lost 4 bases, the J end lost 2 bases, and 16 bases lay between the germline ends. Per germline, CDR1 SGHKS and CDR2 YYEKEE (reference sequence). The CDR3 loop spans 15 amino acids. The CDR3 DNA reads TGTGCCAGCAGCATCGCGGACAGCGACGCCTACGAGCAGTACTTC. Its translation is CASSIADSDAYEQYF.

This rearrangement joins TRBV19 to TRBJ1-2; TRBD1 agrees at 7 bases. CDR1 LNHDA and CDR2 SQIVND come from the germline V gene (reference sequence). The CDR3 is made up of 14 amino acids. V lost 3 bases, J lost 2 bases, and 3 bases stayed unmatched. The CDR3 DNA is TGTGCCAGTAGTATCCAAGGGGGCAACTATGGCTACACCTTC. It is translated as CASSIQGGNYGYTF. Complete variable domain (other parts from reference TRBV19 and TRBJ1-2): DGGITQSPKYLFRKEGQNVTLSCEQNLNHDAMYWYRQDPGQGLRLIYYSQIVNDFQKGDIAEGYSVSREKKESFPLTVTSAQKNPTAFYLCASSIQGGNYGYTFGSGTRLTVV.

The rearrangement links TRBV7-3 to TRBJ1-1, with 7 bases lining up with TRBD1. CDR1 SGHTA and CDR2 FQGTGA come from the germline V gene. This CDR3 is built from 13 residues. With V trimmed by 3 bases and J by 7 bases, 5 bases remained unmatched. The CDR3 protein is CASSFTGVGEAFF. CDR3 coding DNA: TGTGCCAGCAGCTTTACAGGGGTTGGTGAAGCTTTCTTT.

The chain has TRBV30 and TRBJ2-6; D perhaps matches TRBD2 (5 bases). The germline V gene encodes CDR1 GTSNPN and CDR2 SVGIG (reference sequence). This CDR3 spans 19 amino acids. Trimming took 2 bases from V and 0 from J, leaving 20 bases between them. CDR3 sequence (DNA): TGTGCCTGGAGTAATCCGCGGGTAATGGGTTCCTCTGGGGCCAACGTCCTGACTTTC. This encodes CAWSNPRVMGSSGANVLTF. Variable domain in full (rest from reference TRBV30 and TRBJ2-6): SQTIHQWPATLVQPVGSPLSLECTVEGTSNPNLYWYRQAAGRGLQLLFYSVGIGQISSEVPQNLSASRPQDRQFILSSKKLLLSDSGFYLCAWSNPRVMGSSGANVLTFGAGSRLTVL.

The chain is built from TRBV13 and TRBJ2-7, with D possibly matching TRBD2 (6 bases). Trimming pared 1 base from V and 4 bases from J, leaving 11 bases between. The CDR3 spans 14 residues. The germline V gene encodes CDR1 PRHDT and CDR2 FYEKMQ (reference sequence). CDR3 bases: TGTGCCAGCAGCTTAGAAGGGAGCGGGTACGAGCAGTACTTC. Residues: CASSLEGSGYEQYF.

The rearrangement joins TRBV27 to TRBJ1-6; tentative D call: TRBD1 (5 bases). Germline-derived CDR1 and CDR2 are MNHEY and SMNVEV (reference sequence). V was trimmed by 7 bases and J by 7 bases, leaving 20 bases between them. This CDR3 is built from 16 residues. CDR3 bases: TGTGCCAGCACTCTCACCCCCCTTGACAGAAATTCACCCCTCCACTTT. Translated: CASTLTPLDRNSPLHF.

In this sample, this clone turned up once. J is TRBJ2-7 and V is TRBV19, with 8 bases aligning to TRBD2. After removal of 5 bases from V and 3 bases from J, the junction contained 6 bases not matched to a gene. Looked up from germline, CDR1 is LNHDA and CDR2 is SQIVND (reference sequence). The CDR3 contains 14 residues. This CDR3 reads CASSRVGTSYEQYF. The DNA for the CDR3 is TGTGCCAGTAGTCGTGTTGGGACTAGCTACGAGCAGTACTTC.

This clone was observed a handful of times. V and J are TRBV19 and TRBJ2-1, with 9 bases lining up with TRBD2. The CDR3 is 14 residues long. Unmatched junction bases numbered 8, after V lost 5 bases and J lost 9 bases. Germline V gives CDR1 LNHDA, CDR2 SQIVND (reference sequence). As DNA, the CDR3 is TGTGCCAGTAGTCCCCCTAGCGGGACCGCTGAGCAGTTCTTC. Translating gives CASSPPSGTAEQFF. Filled out from reference TRBV19 and TRBJ2-1, the complete variable domain reads DGGITQSPKYLFRKEGQNVTLSCEQNLNHDAMYWYRQDPGQGLRLIYYSQIVNDFQKGDIAEGYSVSREKKESFPLTVTSAQKNPTAFYLCASSPPSGTAEQFFGPGTRLTVL.

This chain links TRBV19 with TRBJ2-1, with 10 bases matching TRBD2. The CDR3 has 18 residues. The germline CDR1 and CDR2 sequences are LNHDA and SQIVND (reference sequence). The V segment lost 2 bases and the J segment 0 bases; nucleotides outside the gene matches: 7. The CDR3, as DNA: TGTGCCAGTAGTATACCAGCTAGCGGGAGTCTCTCCTACAATGAGCAGTTCTTC. Translated: CASSIPASGSLSYNEQFF.

In its sample, this clone was seen once. The chain has TRBV28 and TRBJ1-5; 7 bases match TRBD1. The CDR3 runs to 13 residues. CDR1 MDHEN and CDR2 SYDVKM come from the germline V gene. Trimming took 8 bases from V and 6 from J; bases not matched to a gene: 7. The CDR3 nucleotides read TGTGCCAGCGAAGGGGGCCGAGGTCAGCCCCAGCATTTT. Its translation: CASEGGRGQPQHF.

The chain uses TRBV10-1 and TRBJ1-5, with 7 bases aligning to TRBD1. Germline values: CDR1 WNHNN, CDR2 SYGVQD (reference sequence). There are 14 residues in the CDR3. Losses at the gene ends were 4 bases for V and 4 bases for J; bases not matched to a gene: 4. The CDR3 DNA reads TGCGCCAGCAGTGGGACAGGAATTAATCAGCCCCAGCATTTT. Its translation: CASSGTGINQPQHF.